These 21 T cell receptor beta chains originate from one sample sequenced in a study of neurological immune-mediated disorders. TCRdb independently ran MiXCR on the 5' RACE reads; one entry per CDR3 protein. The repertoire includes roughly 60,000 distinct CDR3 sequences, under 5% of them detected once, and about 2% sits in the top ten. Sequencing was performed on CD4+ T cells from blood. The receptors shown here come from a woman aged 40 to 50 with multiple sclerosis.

As DNA, the CDR3 is TGTGCCATCAGTGGACAGGGGGATCAGCCCCAGCATTTT. Protein: CAISGQGDQPQHF. The chain uses TRBV10-3 and TRBJ1-5, with TRBD1 matching over 9 bases. Germline CDR1 reads ENHRY; CDR2 reads SYGVKD. The CDR3 contains 13 residues. V dropped 4 bases and J dropped 5; count of bases not matched to a gene: 0.

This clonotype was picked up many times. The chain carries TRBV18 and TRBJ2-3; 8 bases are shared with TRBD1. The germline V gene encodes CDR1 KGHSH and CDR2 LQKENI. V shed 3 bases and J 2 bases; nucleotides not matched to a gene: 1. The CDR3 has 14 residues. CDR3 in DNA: TGTGCCAGCTCACCGGACAGGGCCACAGATACGCAGTATTTT. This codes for CASSPDRATDTQYF.

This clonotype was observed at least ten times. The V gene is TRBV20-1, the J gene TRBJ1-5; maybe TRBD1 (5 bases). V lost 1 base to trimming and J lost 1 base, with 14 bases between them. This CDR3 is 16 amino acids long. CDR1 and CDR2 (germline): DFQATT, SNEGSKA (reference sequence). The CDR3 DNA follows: TGCAGTGCTAGAGTAGGGGCAAGTTGGAGCAATCAGCCCCAGCATTTT. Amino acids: CSARVGASWSNQPQHF.

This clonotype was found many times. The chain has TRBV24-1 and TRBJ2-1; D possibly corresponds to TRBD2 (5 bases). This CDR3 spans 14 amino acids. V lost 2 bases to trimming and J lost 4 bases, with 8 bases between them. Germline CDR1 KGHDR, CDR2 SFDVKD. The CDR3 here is CATSDSSGYNEQFF. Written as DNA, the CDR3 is TGTGCCACCAGTGATTCGAGCGGTTACAATGAGCAGTTCTTC.

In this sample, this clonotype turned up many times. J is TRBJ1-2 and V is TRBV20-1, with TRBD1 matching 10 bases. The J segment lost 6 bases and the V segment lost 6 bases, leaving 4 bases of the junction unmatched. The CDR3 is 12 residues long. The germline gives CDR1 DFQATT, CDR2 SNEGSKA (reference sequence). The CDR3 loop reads CSAEGTGDGYTF. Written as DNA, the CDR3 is TGCAGTGCCGAAGGGACAGGGGATGGCTACACCTTC.

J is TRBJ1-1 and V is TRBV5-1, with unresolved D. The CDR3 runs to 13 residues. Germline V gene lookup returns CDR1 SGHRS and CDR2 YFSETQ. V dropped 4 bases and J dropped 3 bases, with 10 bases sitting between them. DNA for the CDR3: TGCGCCAGCAGCGCCTACATGGACACTGAAGCTTTCTTT. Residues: CASSAYMDTEAFF.

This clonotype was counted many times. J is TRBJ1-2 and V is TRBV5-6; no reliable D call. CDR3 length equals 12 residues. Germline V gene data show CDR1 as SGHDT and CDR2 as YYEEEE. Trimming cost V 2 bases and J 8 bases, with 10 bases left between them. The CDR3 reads CASSFSPLGYTF. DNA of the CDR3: TGTGCCAGCAGCTTTAGTCCACTGGGCTACACCTTC.

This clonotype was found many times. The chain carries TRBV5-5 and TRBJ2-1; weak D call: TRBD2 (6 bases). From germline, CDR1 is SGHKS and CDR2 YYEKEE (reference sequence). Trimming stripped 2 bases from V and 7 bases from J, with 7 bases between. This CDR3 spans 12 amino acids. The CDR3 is CASSFGTNEQFF. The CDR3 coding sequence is TGTGCCAGCAGCTTTGGGACTAATGAGCAGTTCTTC.

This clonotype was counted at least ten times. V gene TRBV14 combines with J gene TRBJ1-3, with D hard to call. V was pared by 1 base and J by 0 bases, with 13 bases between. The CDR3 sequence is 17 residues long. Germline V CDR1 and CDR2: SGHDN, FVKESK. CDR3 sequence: CASSQAGLLRSGNTIYF. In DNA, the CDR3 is TGTGCCAGCAGCCAAGCCGGACTTCTCCGCTCTGGAAACACCATATATTTT.

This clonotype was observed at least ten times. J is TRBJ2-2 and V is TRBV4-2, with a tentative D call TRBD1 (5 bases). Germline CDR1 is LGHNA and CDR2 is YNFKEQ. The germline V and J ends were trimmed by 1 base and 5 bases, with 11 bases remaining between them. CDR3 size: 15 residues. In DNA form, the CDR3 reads TGTGCCAGCAGCCAAGGGGGCCTATTAACCGGGGAGCTGTTTTTT. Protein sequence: CASSQGGLLTGELFF.

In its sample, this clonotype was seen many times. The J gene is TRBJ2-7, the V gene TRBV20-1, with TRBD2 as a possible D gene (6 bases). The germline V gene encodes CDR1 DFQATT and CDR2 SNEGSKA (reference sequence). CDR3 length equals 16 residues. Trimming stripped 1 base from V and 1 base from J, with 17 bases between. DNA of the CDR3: TGCAGTGCTAGAGGGGCAAGCGGACTACCTTCCTACGAGCAGTACTTC. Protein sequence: CSARGASGLPSYEQYF.

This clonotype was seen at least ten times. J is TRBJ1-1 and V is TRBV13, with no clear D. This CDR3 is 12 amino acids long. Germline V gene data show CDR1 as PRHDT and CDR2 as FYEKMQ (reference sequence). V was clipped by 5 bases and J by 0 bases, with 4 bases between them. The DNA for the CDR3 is TGTGCCAGCAGCGGAGTGAACACTGAAGCTTTCTTT. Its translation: CASSGVNTEAFF.

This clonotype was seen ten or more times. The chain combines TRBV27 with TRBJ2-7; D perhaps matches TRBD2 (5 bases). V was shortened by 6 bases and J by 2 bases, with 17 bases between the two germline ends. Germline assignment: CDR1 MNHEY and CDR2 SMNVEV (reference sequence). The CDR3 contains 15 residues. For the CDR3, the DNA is TGTGCCAGCAGCTCCCCCCTCCGAGGGACCTACGAGCAGTACTTC. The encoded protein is CASSSPLRGTYEQYF.

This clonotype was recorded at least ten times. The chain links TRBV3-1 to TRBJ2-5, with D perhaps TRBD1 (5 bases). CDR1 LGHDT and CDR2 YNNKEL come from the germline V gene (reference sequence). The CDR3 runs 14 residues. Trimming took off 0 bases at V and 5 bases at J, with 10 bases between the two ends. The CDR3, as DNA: TGTGCCAGCAGCCAAGAACTGGGGCTGGAGACCCAGTACTTC. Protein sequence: CASSQELGLETQYF.

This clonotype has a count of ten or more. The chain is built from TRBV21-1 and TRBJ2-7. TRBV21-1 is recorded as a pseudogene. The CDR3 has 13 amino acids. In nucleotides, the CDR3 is TGTGCCAGCAGCAAAGACCCCAGACGCGAGCAGTACTTC. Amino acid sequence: CASSKDPRREQYF.

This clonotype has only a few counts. The chain's CDR3 is CASSPRQAISSGNTIYF. CDR3 coding DNA: TGTGCCAGCTCACCAAGACAGGCGATTAGCTCTGGAAACACCATATATTTT. V usage is TRBV18 and J usage is TRBJ1-3, with D perhaps matching TRBD1 (6 bases). V was trimmed by 2 bases and J by 0 bases, leaving 14 bases between them. The CDR3 covers 17 residues. CDR1 and CDR2 from the germline V gene are KGHSH and LQKENI.

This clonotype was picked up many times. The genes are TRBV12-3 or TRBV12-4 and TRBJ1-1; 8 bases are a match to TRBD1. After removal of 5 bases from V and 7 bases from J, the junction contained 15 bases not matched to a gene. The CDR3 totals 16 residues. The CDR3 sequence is CASSRSFSGTGVEAFF. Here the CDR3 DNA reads TGTGCCAGCAGTCGATCTTTTAGTGGGACAGGAGTTGAAGCTTTCTTT.

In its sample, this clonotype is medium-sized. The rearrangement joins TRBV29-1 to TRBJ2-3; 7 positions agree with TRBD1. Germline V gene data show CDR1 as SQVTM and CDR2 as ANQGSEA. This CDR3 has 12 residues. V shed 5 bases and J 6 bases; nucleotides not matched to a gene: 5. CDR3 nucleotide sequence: TGCAGCGTTAAGGGGGCGGCCGATACGCAGTATTTT. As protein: CSVKGAADTQYF.

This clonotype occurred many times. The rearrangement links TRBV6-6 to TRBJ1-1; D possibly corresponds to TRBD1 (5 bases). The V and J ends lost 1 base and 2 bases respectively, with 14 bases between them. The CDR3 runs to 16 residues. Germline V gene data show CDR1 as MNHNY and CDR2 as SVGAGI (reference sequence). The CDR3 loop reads CASSYLPGGFNTEAFF. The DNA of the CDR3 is TGTGCCAGCAGTTACTTGCCGGGGGGGTTTAACACTGAAGCTTTCTTT.

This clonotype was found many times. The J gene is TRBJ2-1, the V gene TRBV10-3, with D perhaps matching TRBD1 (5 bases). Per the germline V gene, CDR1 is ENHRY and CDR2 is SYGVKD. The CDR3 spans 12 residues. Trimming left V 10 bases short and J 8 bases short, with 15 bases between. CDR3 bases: TGTGCCACCAAGACAAGGGGCGATGAGCAGTTCTTC. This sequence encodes CATKTRGDEQFF.

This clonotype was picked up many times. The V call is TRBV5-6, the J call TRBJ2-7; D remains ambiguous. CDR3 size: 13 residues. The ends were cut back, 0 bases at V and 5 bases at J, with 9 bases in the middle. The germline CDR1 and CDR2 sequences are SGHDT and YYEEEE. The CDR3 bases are TGTGCCAGCAGCTTGGGTCAGACCCACGAGCAGTACTTC. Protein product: CASSLGQTHEQYF. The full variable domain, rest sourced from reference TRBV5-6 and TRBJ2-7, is DAGVTQSPTHLIKTRGQQVTLRCSPKSGHDTVSWYQQALGQGPQFIFQYYEEEERQRGNFPDRFSGHQFPNYSSELNVNALLLGDSALYLCASSLGQTHEQYFGPGTRLTVT.